The 29 T cell receptor beta chains below all came from one sample that was sequenced in a study of T-cell memory formation after mild COVID-19. TCRdb reprocessed the 5' RACE reads with MiXCR, giving one entry per CDR3 protein. Of 450,000 or so distinct CDR3 sequences in the sample, roughly 20% were seen once. Sequenced input: PBMCs or a T cell subset sorted from them (not recorded which). The receptor set was obtained from an adult woman who had mild COVID-19 (a few samples of this study predate the infection). Cell type and time point are not known.

V is TRBV24-1 and J is TRBJ2-7; no reliable D call. Germline V gene lookup returns CDR1 KGHDR and CDR2 SFDVKD. The CDR3 extends over 12 amino acids. The ends were cut back, 7 bases at V and 3 bases at J, with 9 bases in the middle. The CDR3, as DNA: TGTGCCACCAGCGATCCCCTCTACGAGCAGTACTTC. Translation: CATSDPLYEQYF.

This clonotype was recorded many times. The chain combines TRBV6-5 with TRBJ1-5, with 7 bases identical to TRBD1. This CDR3 has 13 amino acids. CDR1 and CDR2 (germline): MNHEY, SVGAGI. V shed 2 bases, J shed 9 bases, and the junction held 4 bases outside the gene matches. The CDR3 region is CASSYQGVGPQHF. CDR3 sequence (DNA): TGTGCCAGCAGTTACCAGGGGGTTGGGCCCCAGCATTTT.

A few counts support this clonotype. V is TRBV7-8 and J is TRBJ2-3; 8 bases map to TRBD2. CDR1 and CDR2 (germline): SGHVS, FQNEAQ. The V gene end was trimmed by 5 bases and the J gene end by 2 bases; junction bases not matched to a gene: 12. This CDR3 spans 17 amino acids. The CDR3 protein is CASSLHLLADYTDTQYF. CDR3 DNA sequence: TGTGCCAGCAGCCTTCACTTACTAGCGGACTACACAGATACGCAGTATTTT.

J is TRBJ1-1 and V is TRBV6-6; possible D gene TRBD1, 5 bases. This CDR3 has 14 amino acids. V dropped 2 bases and J dropped 1 base, with 8 bases sitting between them. The germline CDR1 and CDR2 sequences are MNHNY and SVGAGI (reference sequence). The CDR3 is CASSYGGENTEAFF. For the CDR3, the DNA is TGTGCCAGCAGTTACGGGGGGGAGAACACTGAAGCTTTCTTT.

This clonotype was observed a few times. CDR3 protein: CASSLAGSTGISYEQYF. DNA for the CDR3: TGTGCCAGCAGCTTAGCAGGATCGACAGGGATATCCTACGAGCAGTACTTC. The chain joins TRBV7-6 to TRBJ2-7; 7 positions match TRBD1. With 0 bases clipped from V and 1 base from J, the junction kept 9 bases outside the gene matches. The germline V gene encodes CDR1 SGHVS and CDR2 FNYEAQ. This CDR3 region has 17 residues.

CDR3 amino acids: CASRLSGRGTDTQYF. The DNA of the CDR3 is TGTGCCAGCAGATTAAGCGGGAGGGGCACAGATACGCAGTATTTT. J is TRBJ2-3 and V is TRBV12-3 or TRBV12-4; 10 bases align to TRBD2. Germline trimming cut 6 bases from V and 1 base from J; bases unmatched to any gene: 4. This CDR3 has 15 amino acids.

The CDR3 protein is CSARSGAEQFF. DNA of the CDR3: TGCAGTGCTAGGAGCGGCGCTGAGCAGTTCTTC. This chain connects TRBV20-1 to TRBJ2-1; D might be TRBD2 (5 bases). Germline CDR1 reads DFQATT; CDR2 reads SNEGSKA (reference sequence). V was pared by 3 bases and J by 9 bases, with 9 bases between. CDR3 length: 11 residues.

This clonotype was recorded many times. The chain has TRBV6-5 and TRBJ2-1, with 8 nucleotides matching TRBD2. V was clipped by 5 bases and J by 3 bases; unmatched bases: 6. Germline values: CDR1 MNHEY, CDR2 SVGAGI. This CDR3 has 15 residues. CDR3 in DNA: TGTGCCAGCAGTGGGACTAGTACCTTCTACAATGAGCAGTTCTTC. This translates into CASSGTSTFYNEQFF.

The chain employs TRBV9 and TRBJ2-3; TRBD2 matches 12 bases. Germline loops: CDR1 SGDLS, CDR2 YYNGEE. V was pared by 4 bases and J by 2 bases, with 5 bases of the junction left unmatched. The CDR3 extends over 16 amino acids. The CDR3 here is CASSKGLAGYTDTQYF. For the CDR3, the DNA is TGTGCCAGCAGCAAAGGACTAGCGGGATACACAGATACGCAGTATTTT.

This chain links TRBV7-2 with TRBJ2-7; weak D call: TRBD2 (5 bases). This CDR3 has 14 residues. The V gene's germline CDR1 is SGHTA and CDR2 FQGNSA. V shed 1 base and J shed 3 bases, with 10 bases lying between them. The CDR3 DNA sequence: TGTGCCAGCAGCTTAGGTCCAGCGGACTACGAGCAGTACTTC. Its translation is CASSLGPADYEQYF.

Only a few counts were recorded for this clonotype. The rearrangement links TRBV12-3 or TRBV12-4 to TRBJ1-5; D might be TRBD1 (5 bases). V was trimmed by 9 bases and J by 0 bases, leaving 9 bases between them. The CDR3 loop spans 13 amino acids. The CDR3 bases are TGTGCCAGTAGACAGTATAGCAATCAGCCCCAGCATTTT. It specifies CASRQYSNQPQHF.

This sequence joins TRBV6-2 or TRBV6-3 and TRBJ1-5, with D possibly matching TRBD1 (5 bases). Germline lookup yields CDR1 MNHEY and CDR2 SVGEGT. CDR3 size: 12 residues. V was pared by 2 bases and J by 11 bases, with 10 bases between. CDR3 in DNA: TGTGCCAGCAGTTACGCCGGGGGGACCCAGCATTTT. It yields the protein CASSYAGGTQHF.

This clonotype was counted at least ten times. This rearrangement joins TRBV27 to TRBJ1-5, with 8 bases fitting TRBD1. The V and J ends lost 6 bases and 9 bases, in that order; junction bases with no gene match: 10. Per the germline V gene, CDR1 is MNHEY and CDR2 is SMNVEV (reference sequence). The CDR3 runs 14 residues. CDR3 loop: CASRSQGGERPQHF. CDR3 DNA sequence: TGTGCCAGCAGGTCACAGGGGGGCGAGAGGCCCCAGCATTTT.

The V call is TRBV19, the J call TRBJ2-1, with D perhaps TRBD1 or TRBD2 (6 bases each). The CDR3 has 14 residues. Germline values: CDR1 LNHDA, CDR2 SQIVND (reference sequence). Deletions cut 5 bases from V and 5 bases from J, with 13 bases between. The CDR3 DNA follows: TGTGCCAGTAGTTCCGGGGGCCTTAACAATGAGCAGTTCTTC. As protein: CASSSGGLNNEQFF.

A few counts support this clonotype. The chain is built from TRBV24-1 and TRBJ2-3; TRBD1 matches 10 bases. The CDR3 has 17 residues. The ends lost 3 bases at V and 1 base at J; junction bases unmatched: 6. Germline loops: CDR1 KGHDR, CDR2 SFDVKD. The CDR3 reads CATSDGTGVSGTDTQYF. The DNA of the CDR3 is TGTGCCACCAGTGATGGGACAGGGGTATCTGGCACAGATACGCAGTATTTT.

This clonotype was counted between two and nine times. The rearrangement links TRBV7-2 to TRBJ2-6; D ambiguous. CDR3 size: 17 residues. The V gene's germline CDR1 is SGHTA and CDR2 FQGNSA. V shed 4 bases and J shed 0 bases, with 13 bases lying between them. The CDR3 DNA reads TGTGCCAGCAGCTCCTTGGAGTCCTACTCTGGGGCCAACGTCCTGACTTTC. It codes for CASSSLESYSGANVLTF.

The V gene is TRBV10-3, the J gene TRBJ2-7; D is possibly TRBD1 (5 bases). V was shortened by 4 bases and J by 6 bases, with 10 bases between the two germline ends. The CDR3 has 12 residues. Germline assignment: CDR1 ENHRY and CDR2 SYGVKD. The CDR3 sequence: CAISVRGTEQYF. CDR3 nucleotide sequence: TGTGCCATCAGTGTAAGGGGTACCGAGCAGTACTTC.

This chain links TRBV7-2 with TRBJ2-5, with 10 bases identical to TRBD2. CDR1 and CDR2 (germline): SGHTA, FQGNSA. The CDR3 spans 16 residues. V gave up 0 bases and J gave up 7 bases; unmatched junction bases: 8. CDR3 sequence (DNA): TGTGCCAGCAGCTTAGCCGGACTAGCGGAGGGTGGGACCCAGTACTTC. Translated, it gives CASSLAGLAEGGTQYF.

This sequence joins TRBV30 and TRBJ1-1, with D possibly TRBD1 on 5 matching bases. Trimming removed 0 bases at V and 1 base at J, with 9 bases between. This CDR3 has 14 residues. Germline CDR1 is GTSNPN and CDR2 is SVGIG (reference sequence). The CDR3 is CAWSVPGRNTEAFF. The DNA of the CDR3 is TGTGCCTGGAGTGTACCAGGGAGGAACACTGAAGCTTTCTTT.

Concerning this clonotype itself: This may stem from a read error, because a much larger clone lies one nucleotide away. V and J are TRBV24-1 and TRBJ2-2; 7 bases line up with TRBD1. Germline-derived CDR1 and CDR2 are KGHDR and SFDVKD. V lost 10 bases to trimming and J lost 5 bases; unmatched junction nucleotides: 9. This CDR3 region has 14 residues. The CDR3 loop reads CATRKGAETGELFF. DNA for the CDR3: TGTGCCACGAGAAAGGGGGCAGAAACCGGGGAGCTGTTTTTT.

CDR3 in amino acids: CASRGTDSYEQYF. The DNA of the CDR3 is TGTGCCAGCAGAGGGACAGACTCCTACGAGCAGTACTTC. V and J are TRBV6-5 and TRBJ2-7; 7 positions match TRBD1. Germline loops: CDR1 MNHEY, CDR2 SVGAGI. This CDR3 comprises 13 residues. V trimming: 6 bases; J trimming: 0 bases; junction bases outside the gene matches: 2.

This clonotype appeared a few times. The chain links TRBV20-1 to TRBJ1-2; D is uncertain. The CDR3 spans 14 residues. Germline CDR1 is DFQATT and CDR2 is SNEGSKA (reference sequence). V dropped 0 bases and J dropped 8 bases, with 16 bases sitting between them. CDR3: CSAREGPGRGGYTF. The CDR3 nucleotides are TGCAGTGCTAGAGAAGGGCCGGGGAGAGGAGGCTACACCTTC.

V usage is TRBV20-1 and J usage is TRBJ1-1; no definite D call. Germline V gene data show CDR1 as DFQATT and CDR2 as SNEGSKA (reference sequence). This CDR3 has 13 amino acids. V was shortened by 7 bases and J by 7 bases, with 19 bases between the two germline ends. The CDR3 is CSVVGVSSHEAFF. The CDR3 DNA reads as TGCAGTGTGGTTGGGGTTAGCAGTCATGAAGCTTTCTTT.

This clonotype was picked up a small number of times. J is TRBJ1-2 and V is TRBV4-1, with a tentative D call TRBD1 (6 bases). Germline lookup yields CDR1 MGHRA and CDR2 YSYEKL. The CDR3 runs 12 residues. Trimming removed 3 bases at V and 4 bases at J, with 6 bases between. This CDR3 is CASSQGAYGYTF. CDR3 nucleotides: TGCGCCAGCAGCCAGGGGGCCTATGGCTACACCTTC.

This clonotype has just a few counts. The chain uses TRBV5-6 and TRBJ2-7, with TRBD1 matching over 7 bases. The CDR3 runs 15 residues. The germline V gene has CDR1 SGHDT and CDR2 YYEEEE. V lost 3 bases and J lost 6; bases outside the gene matches: 12. As DNA, the CDR3 is TGTGCCAGCAGCTGGGCCAGGGGGAGTTTCGGCGAGCAGTACTTC. It translates to CASSWARGSFGEQYF.

The V gene is TRBV12-3 or TRBV12-4, the J gene TRBJ1-1; TRBD1 aligns across 9 bases. The CDR3 consists of 17 residues. With V trimmed by 5 bases and J by 0 bases, 10 bases remained unmatched. DNA for the CDR3: TGTGCCAGCAGTAGCGGGACAGGGAGTGTACTGAACACTGAAGCTTTCTTT. It translates to CASSSGTGSVLNTEAFF.

The rearrangement links TRBV4-1 to TRBJ1-2; D gene unclear. V lost 0 bases to trimming and J lost 2 bases, with 7 bases between them. The length of the CDR3 is 14 residues. The germline CDR1 and CDR2 sequences are MGHRA and YSYEKL. CDR3 in amino acids: CASSQDRPNYGYTF. CDR3 bases: TGCGCCAGCAGCCAAGACAGGCCCAACTATGGCTACACCTTC.

The chain has TRBV5-1 and TRBJ2-2; possibly TRBD2 for D (6 bases). The CDR3 spans 16 residues. CDR1 is SGHRS and CDR2 is YFSETQ in the germline V gene. V dropped 6 bases and J dropped 1 base, with 16 bases sitting between them. The CDR3 DNA follows: TGCGCCAGCACCCGGGGGTACCGGGAGAACACCGGGGAGCTGTTTTTT. This sequence encodes CASTRGYRENTGELFF.

The count of this clonotype is one. The CDR3 DNA is TGTGCCAGCAGTTACTCGTATAGGGACTATGGCTACACCTTC. It translates to CASSYSYRDYGYTF. The chain carries TRBV6-5 and TRBJ1-2; no firm D call. The germline gives CDR1 MNHEY, CDR2 SVGAGI. The V and J ends lost 0 bases and 3 bases respectively, with 8 bases between them. The CDR3 has 14 amino acids.